This T cell receptor beta chain appears in the sequencing data of a study of cytomegalovirus exposure and HLA in healthy donors (dated by TCRdb to between 2016 and 2019). Turning to the overall study: According to an earlier analysis of several hundred of the donors, about 179 million T cells yielded 117 million unique TCR beta sequences and 276 Gb of sequence data. A separate validation cohort of roughly 130 different subjects was used in addition to the 666-subject first cohort. Because of strong linkage in the cohort, 5 or 6 DR-DQ haplotypes were treated as single units for association and clustering. In a later analysis, previously published TCR beta repertoires from some 640 donors were re-analyzed and high-resolution HLA genotyping was added so that TCR occurrence patterns could be studied. To decide whether each TCR beta V gene segment behaved as functional or pseudogenic, an earlier analysis of 587 of the donors relied on high-throughput TCR beta sequencing. Rather than drawing on any new phenotypic data, the later analysis identified candidate immune exposures from TCR beta sequences and the way those sequences occurred across donors. Around 300 gigabases of sequencing data and approximately 85 million unique TCR sequences were included in an early release covering roughly 600 HLA-typed donors. In a later genetic analysis, genome-wide SNP genotypes for about three fifths of the roughly 670 donors were used, and that subset was treated as a discovery cohort. Among around 400 genotyped donors of the cohort, an average of about 240,000 unique TCR beta nucleotide sequences was sequenced per donor, of which about 18% were non-productive. Both class I and class II loci were covered by HLA typing, at four-digit resolution. Donor age, sex, ethnicity and CMV serostatus were compiled together with the repertoire data. Typing coverage varied by locus: roughly 620-630 donors for A, B, C, DRB1 and DQB1; under 550 for DQA1; nearly 610 for DPA1; under 490 for DPB1. To predict cytomegalovirus infection status, the study brought together high-throughput TCR immunosequencing, statistical association of individual TCRs with disease status, and machine learning. The T cell repertoires of around 730 subjects were profiled by immunosequencing and related to cytomegalovirus serostatus. The study was designed to test whether signatures of past pathogen exposure could be identified by cataloging public T cell receptors. The genetic ancestry cluster associated with self-reported Caucasian donors included over 65% of the roughly 410 genotyped donors. All discovery cohort repertoires had been generated on a single sequencing platform. Findings and caveats that apply to the study as a whole: The authors suggested that the approach could potentially be generalized to other disease states and immunological phenotypes. This cohort had only TCR beta chains sequenced, and the lack of alpha or paired-chain data limited which features could be detected. The presence/absence analyses assumed that sequencing depth was roughly uniform across donors, and that assumption may not be true. HLA typing was unavailable for some donors at each locus, so association tests used only the typed subset. A further reported finding was that TCR beta sequences accurately predicted the HLA-A and HLA-B alleles for most subjects in the first cohort. Linkage disequilibrium might explain the correlated functional status among segregating V segments, but an unknown experimental factor could not be ruled out. Some IMGT-functional V segments, including TRBV6-2 and TRBV6-3, could not be told apart with the 87-base-pair reads, so those segments were excluded. An earlier analysis of roughly 570 of the donors showed that most TCR beta V segments appeared in productive rearrangements either about 87% or about 30% of the time, which broadly matched IMGT annotations. Cytomegalovirus status was reported to be diagnosed by the classifier with high specificity and sensitivity in both the original and validation cohorts. A cluster of highly shared sequence variants was judged likely to be a technical artifact of the sequencing pipeline. In a later analysis, TCR association rates were found to vary across HLA loci, with the most associated TCRs seen for DRB1 alleles and the fewest for HLA-C alleles. Most TCR sequences were seen in very few donors, while some public TCRs were found in many individuals. Immune exposure information for the cohort was limited to CMV serostatus. V-gene and J-gene trimming of TCR beta chains was associated with a missense DCLRE1C variant in a later genetic analysis, and the association was replicated in an independent cohort. A few of the identified cytomegalovirus-associated TCR beta chains were confirmed in vitro to be specific for cytomegalovirus antigens. A later analysis found that HLA-associated TCR beta chains were more clonally expanded and had lower generation probabilities than equally common non-associated chains. Specific HLA alleles were associated with roughly 17,000 TCR beta sequences at a false discovery rate of 0.05 in a later analysis. Because counts were too low, about 18 rarely observed V segments, including chromosome 9 orphons, were excluded from the earlier analysis of 500 to 700 of the donors. According to a later analysis, parvovirus B19, influenza, CMV and Epstein-Barr virus appeared linked to several top co-occurrence clusters. In the study, 164 TCR beta chains were listed as associated with cytomegalovirus. Strong co-occurrence of HLA alleles, especially DR and DQ, made assigning TCR associations to individual alleles difficult. A later analysis found that most CMV-associated TCR beta chains appeared HLA-restricted, with HLA associations seemingly driven largely by CMV exposure. According to a later genetic analysis, donors in an Asian-associated ancestry cluster had fewer N-insertions in productive TCRs than the approximately 650-donor mean.

Including the terminal cysteine and phenylalanine, the CDR3 comprises 14 residues. The kept DNA is CDR3 alone, 42 bases in frame from the first base. V loses 3 bases at its end and J loses 3 bases; junction bases beyond the gene matches: 1. The germline V gene provides CDR1 KGHSH and CDR2 LQKENI. About this clone itself: The target of this receptor is not known. Base qualities are not at hand, and no much larger clone is one base apart.

In total, roughly 670 healthy bone marrow donors made up the cohort. At the time of sampling, all cohort members were nominally healthy, though unrecorded immune exposures were likely present. The donor was CMV seronegative and was included in the group of around 320 seronegative cohort members. A peripheral blood sample was provided by each donor, and peripheral blood mononuclear cells were used for TCR beta sequencing. Genomic DNA extraction from the blood cell samples was performed with the Qiagen DNeasy Blood Extraction Kit. The library came from the immunoSEQ multiplex PCR assay. The multiplex PCR relied on a mix of 60 forward primers for TCR Vbeta segments and 13 reverse primers for TCR Jbeta segments. The CDR3 region of rearranged TCR beta genes was amplified from genomic DNA by a multiplex PCR assay. The Illumina HiSeq System was used to sequence the amplified TCR beta libraries as 87-base-pair reads. Per the original workflow: In a later analysis, tens of millions of unique TCR beta chains were counted across the 650 to 700 repertoires, and about 9.9 million of these chains were shared by at least two donors. To remove PCR and sequencing errors, raw reads were error-corrected and collapsed into unique sequences using a nearest-neighbor algorithm that merged closely related sequences. To assign V, D and J gene segments, CDR3 sequences were aligned to IMGT reference sequences. For a sequence to be retained, a match of at least six nucleotides was required to both a V gene segment and a J gene segment. A rearrangement counted as productive if the CDR3 had no stop codons and remained in frame with V and J, and every other rearrangement counted as non-productive. CDR3 was defined by IMGT convention, running from the second conserved V-encoded cysteine to the conserved J-encoded phenylalanine. Sequences without an unambiguous match to a single V gene segment were excluded from the earlier analysis of approximately 600 of the donors. An earlier analysis of 500 to 700 of the donors classified V segments as functional when productive rearrangements were above 56.7% and as segregating when the standard deviation between donors was above 5%. A statistical classification framework was developed to diagnose cytomegalovirus status using the catalog of TCR beta chain sequences. In a later analysis, V and J genes were assigned by comparing TCR nucleotide sequences against IMGT/GENE-DB human TR gene sequences. In a later analysis, CDR3 sequences and most-parsimonious VDJ recombination scenarios were assigned using the TCRdist pipeline. In a later analysis, each TCR beta chain was defined by its CDR3 amino acid sequence together with its V-gene family, and reads lacking a unique V-gene family were excluded. To address suspected cross-contamination and a sequencing artifact, a later analysis removed under 600 highly shared, low-generation-probability nucleotide sequences. In a later analysis, a clonal expansion index for each public chain was calculated from normalized within-repertoire ranks of inferred template counts. In a later analysis, generation probabilities were computed using a VDJ recombination model fitted to out-of-frame rearrangements, and the results were checked against IGoR. In a later analysis, hypergeometric tests were used to score TCR-TCR, TCR-HLA and TCR-CMV co-occurrence, with a repertoire-size bias correction applied to TCR pairs. A later analysis estimated false discovery rates by permuting HLA or CMV assignments 20 times. A later analysis grouped co-occurring TCRs with DBSCAN, adding TCRdist sequence similarity when clustering within HLA-allele-positive subsets. For co-occurrence clustering, repertoires with fewer than 30,000 or more than 120,000 public chains were excluded, along with 5 or 6 repertoires with anomalous nucleotide sharing. Not all clones reach the TCRdb copy of this immuneACCESS table, which keeps in-frame sequences only. Checked studies attribute under half of the gap to unresolved V genes and leave the rest unexplained. V and J calls and clone size are given by that table; D and trimming were obtained from the DNA. Present in this sample are around 140,000 clones, more than 75% of which were seen just once. The ten top clones hold about 1% of the sample.

The chain is assembled from TRBV18 and TRBJ1-3; 8 junctional bases match TRBD1. Specimen: PBMCs. The TCR comes from a male donor in good health and CMV-seronegative. For the CDR3, the sequence is CASSPDRGGNTIYF. The DNA is as follows: TGTGCCAGCTCACCTGACAGGGGTGGAAACACCATATATTTT.